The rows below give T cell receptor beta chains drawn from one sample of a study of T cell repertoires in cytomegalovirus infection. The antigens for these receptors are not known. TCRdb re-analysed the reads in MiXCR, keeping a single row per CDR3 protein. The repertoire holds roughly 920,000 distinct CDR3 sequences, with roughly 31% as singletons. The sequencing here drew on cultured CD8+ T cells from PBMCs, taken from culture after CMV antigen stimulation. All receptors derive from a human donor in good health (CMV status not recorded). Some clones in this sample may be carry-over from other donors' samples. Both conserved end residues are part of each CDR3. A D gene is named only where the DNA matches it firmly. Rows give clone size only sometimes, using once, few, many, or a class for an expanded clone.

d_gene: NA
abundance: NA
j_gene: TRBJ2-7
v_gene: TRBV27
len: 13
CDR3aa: CASSLRSPYEQYF
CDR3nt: TGTGCCAGCAGTTTAAGGTCCCCTTACGAGCAGTACTTC

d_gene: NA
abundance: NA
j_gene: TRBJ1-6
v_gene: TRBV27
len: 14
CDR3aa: CASSVQGHNSPLHF
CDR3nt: TGTGCCAGCAGTGTACAGGGTCATAATTCACCCCTCCACTTT

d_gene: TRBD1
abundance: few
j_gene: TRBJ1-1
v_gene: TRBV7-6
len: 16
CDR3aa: CASSLYQTGLNTEAFF
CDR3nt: TGTGCCAGCAGCTTATACCAGACAGGGTTGAACACTGAAGCTTTCTTT

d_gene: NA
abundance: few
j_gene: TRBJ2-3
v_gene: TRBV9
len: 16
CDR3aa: CASSGSGDTSTDTQYF
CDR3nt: TGTGCCAGCAGCGGCAGCGGGGACACTAGCACAGATACGCAGTATTTT

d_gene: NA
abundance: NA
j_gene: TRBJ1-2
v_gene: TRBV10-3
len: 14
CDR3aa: CAITQSGVADGYTF
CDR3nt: TGTGCCATCACCCAATCTGGGGTGGCGGATGGCTACACCTTC

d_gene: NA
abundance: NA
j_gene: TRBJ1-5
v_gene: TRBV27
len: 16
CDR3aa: CASSLIGGHSNQPQHF
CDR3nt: TGTGCCAGCAGTTTAATTGGGGGCCATAGCAATCAGCCCCAGCATTTT

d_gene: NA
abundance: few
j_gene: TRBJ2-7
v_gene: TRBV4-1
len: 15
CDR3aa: CASSQQKDPSYEQYF
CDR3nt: TGCGCCAGCAGCCAACAAAAGGACCCCTCCTACGAGCAGTACTTC

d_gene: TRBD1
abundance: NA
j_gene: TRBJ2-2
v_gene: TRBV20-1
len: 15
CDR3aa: CSARDQGEVTGELFF
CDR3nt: TGCAGTGCTAGAGATCAGGGGGAAGTCACCGGGGAGCTGTTTTTT

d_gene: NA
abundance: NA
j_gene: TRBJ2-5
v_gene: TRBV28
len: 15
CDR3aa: CASRPGTAGLETQYF
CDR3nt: TGTGCCAGCAGACCCGGGACAGCGGGGTTAGAGACCCAGTACTTC

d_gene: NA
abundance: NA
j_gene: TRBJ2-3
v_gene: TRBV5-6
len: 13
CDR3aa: CASSLVASDTQYF
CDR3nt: TGTGCCAGCAGCTTGGTGGCAAGTGATACGCAGTATTTT

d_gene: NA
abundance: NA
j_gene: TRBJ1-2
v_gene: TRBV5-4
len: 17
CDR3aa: CASSPMGGAHPMGGYTF
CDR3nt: TGTGCCAGCAGCCCTATGGGGGGGGCGCATCCCATGGGTGGCTACACCTTC

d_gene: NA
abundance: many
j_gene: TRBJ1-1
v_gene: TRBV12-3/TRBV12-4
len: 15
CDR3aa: CASSDPWGGDTEAFF
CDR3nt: TGTGCCAGCAGCGACCCGTGGGGGGGGGACACTGAAGCTTTCTTT

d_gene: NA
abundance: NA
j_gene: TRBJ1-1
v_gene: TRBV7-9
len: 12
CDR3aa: CASSFEDKGAFF
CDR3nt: TGTGCCAGCAGCTTCGAGGACAAAGGGGCTTTCTTT

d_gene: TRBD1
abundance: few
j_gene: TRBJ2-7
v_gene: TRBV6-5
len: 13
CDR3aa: CATTGGLIWEQYF
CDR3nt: TGTGCCACGACAGGGGGCCTGATTTGGGAGCAGTACTTC

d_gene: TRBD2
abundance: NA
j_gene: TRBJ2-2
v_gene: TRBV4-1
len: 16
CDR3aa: CASSHDGGLPTGELFF
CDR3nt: TGCGCCAGCAGCCATGATGGGGGACTACCTACCGGGGAGCTGTTTTTT

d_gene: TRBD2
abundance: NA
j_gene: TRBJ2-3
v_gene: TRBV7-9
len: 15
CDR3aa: CASRLAGGPKDTQYF
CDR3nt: TGTGCCAGCCGTCTAGCGGGGGGGCCTAAAGATACGCAGTATTTT

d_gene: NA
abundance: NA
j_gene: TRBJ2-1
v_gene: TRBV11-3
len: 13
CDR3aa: CASSPDSTDEQFF
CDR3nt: TGTGCCAGCAGCCCAGACTCGACAGATGAGCAGTTCTTC

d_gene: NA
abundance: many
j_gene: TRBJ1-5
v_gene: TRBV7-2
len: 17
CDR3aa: CASSLNSAVYSNQPQHF
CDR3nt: TGTGCCAGCAGCTTAAATTCGGCGGTTTATAGCAATCAGCCCCAGCATTTT

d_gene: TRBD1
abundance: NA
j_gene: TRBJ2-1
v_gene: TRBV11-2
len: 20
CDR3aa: CASSLGPGQGRSAINNEQFF
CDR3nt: TGTGCCAGCAGCTTAGGCCCTGGACAGGGGCGTTCGGCAATCAACAATGAGCAGTTCTTC

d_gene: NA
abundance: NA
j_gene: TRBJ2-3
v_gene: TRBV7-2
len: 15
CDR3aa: CASSHRGKSTDTQYF
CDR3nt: TGTGCCAGCAGCCACCGGGGGAAAAGCACAGATACGCAGTATTTT

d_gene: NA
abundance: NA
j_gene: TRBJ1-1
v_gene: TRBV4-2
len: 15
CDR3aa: CASSQVGGSNTEAFF
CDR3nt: TGTGCCAGCAGCCAAGTGGGGGGATCGAACACTGAAGCTTTCTTT

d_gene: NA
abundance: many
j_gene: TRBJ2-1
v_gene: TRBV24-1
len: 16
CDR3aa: CATSDPDRVPYNEQFF
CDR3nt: TGTGCCACCAGTGACCCGGACAGAGTTCCCTACAATGAGCAGTTCTTC

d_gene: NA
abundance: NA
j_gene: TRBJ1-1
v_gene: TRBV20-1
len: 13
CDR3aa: CSARGVQSREAFF
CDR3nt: TGCAGTGCTAGGGGTGTCCAGTCCCGAGAAGCTTTCTTT

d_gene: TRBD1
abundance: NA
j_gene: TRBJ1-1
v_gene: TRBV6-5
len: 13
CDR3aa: CASSWDRFSEAFF
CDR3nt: TGTGCCAGCAGTTGGGACAGATTTTCTGAAGCTTTCTTT

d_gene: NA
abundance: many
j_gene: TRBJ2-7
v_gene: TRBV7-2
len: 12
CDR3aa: CASSSSGDEQYF
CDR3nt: TGTGCCAGCAGCTCCTCGGGGGACGAGCAGTACTTC

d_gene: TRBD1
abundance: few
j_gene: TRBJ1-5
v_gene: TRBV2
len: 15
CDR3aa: CASSPRDRPNQPQHF
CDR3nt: TGTGCCAGCAGTCCCCGGGACAGGCCCAATCAGCCCCAGCATTTT

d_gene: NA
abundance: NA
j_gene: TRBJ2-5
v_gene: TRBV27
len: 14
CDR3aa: CASSLYPSDGQLYF
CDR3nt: TGTGCCAGCAGTTTATACCCTAGTGACGGGCAACTGTACTTC

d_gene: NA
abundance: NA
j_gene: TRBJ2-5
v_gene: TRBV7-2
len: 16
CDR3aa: CASSFGRDRFGETQYF
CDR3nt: TGTGCCAGCAGCTTTGGTAGGGATAGGTTTGGCGAGACCCAGTACTTC

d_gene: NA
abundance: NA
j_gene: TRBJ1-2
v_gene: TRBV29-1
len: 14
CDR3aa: CSVVEGDSSYGYTF
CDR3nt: TGCAGCGTGGTGGAGGGGGATTCTTCCTATGGCTACACCTTC

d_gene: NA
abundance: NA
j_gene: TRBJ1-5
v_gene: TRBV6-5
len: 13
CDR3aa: CASSAFAGQPQHF
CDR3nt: TGTGCCAGCAGTGCCTTTGCCGGGCAGCCCCAGCATTTT

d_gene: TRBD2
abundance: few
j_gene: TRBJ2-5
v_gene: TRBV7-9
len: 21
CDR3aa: CASSFYFGAGGGYRYQETQYF
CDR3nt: TGTGCCAGCAGCTTTTACTTTGGAGCGGGGGGCGGCTACCGGTACCAAGAGACCCAGTACTTC

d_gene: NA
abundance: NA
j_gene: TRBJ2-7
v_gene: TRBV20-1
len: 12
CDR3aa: CSAPGRRYEQYF
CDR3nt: TGCAGTGCTCCCGGACGGCGCTACGAGCAGTACTTC

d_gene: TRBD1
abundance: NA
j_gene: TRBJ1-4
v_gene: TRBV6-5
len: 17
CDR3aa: CASSLSGTGARNEKLFF
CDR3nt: TGTGCCAGCAGTTTATCCGGGACAGGGGCCCGTAATGAAAAACTGTTTTTT

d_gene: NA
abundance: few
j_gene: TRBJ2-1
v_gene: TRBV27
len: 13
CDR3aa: CASGGLVLNEQFF
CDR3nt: TGTGCCAGCGGAGGACTGGTGCTCAATGAGCAGTTCTTC

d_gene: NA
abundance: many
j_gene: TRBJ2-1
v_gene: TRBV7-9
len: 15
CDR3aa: CASSLGSGVYNEQFF
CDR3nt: TGTGCCAGCAGCTTAGGGTCAGGAGTATACAATGAGCAGTTCTTC

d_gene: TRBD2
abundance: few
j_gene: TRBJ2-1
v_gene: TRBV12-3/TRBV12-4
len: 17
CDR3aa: CASSLSGAWSSYNEQFF
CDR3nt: TGTGCCAGCAGTTTGAGCGGGGCCTGGAGCTCCTACAATGAGCAGTTCTTC

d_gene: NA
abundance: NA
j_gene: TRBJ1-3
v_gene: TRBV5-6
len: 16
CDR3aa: CASSLAPSRSGNTIYF
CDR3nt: TGTGCCAGCAGCTTGGCCCCCAGCAGATCTGGAAACACCATATATTTT

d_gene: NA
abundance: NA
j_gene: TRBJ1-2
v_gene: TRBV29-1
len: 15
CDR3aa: CSAFGPFSRRDGYTF
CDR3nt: TGCAGCGCTTTTGGGCCCTTTTCCCGGAGGGATGGCTACACCTTC

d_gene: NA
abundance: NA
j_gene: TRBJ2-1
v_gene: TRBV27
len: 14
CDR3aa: CASSFGSSCNEQFF
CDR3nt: TGTGCCAGCAGTTTCGGAAGCTCCTGCAATGAGCAGTTCTTC

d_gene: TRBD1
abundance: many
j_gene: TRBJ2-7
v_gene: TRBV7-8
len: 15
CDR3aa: CASSWTGTGRDEQYF
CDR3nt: TGTGCCAGCAGCTGGACCGGGACAGGGAGGGACGAGCAGTACTTC

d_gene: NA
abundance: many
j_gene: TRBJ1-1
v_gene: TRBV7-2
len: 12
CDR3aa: CASSLGRLEAFF
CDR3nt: TGTGCCAGCAGCTTGGGAAGACTTGAAGCTTTCTTT

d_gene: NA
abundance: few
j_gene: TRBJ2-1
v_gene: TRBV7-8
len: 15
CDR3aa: CASSLPVGNYNEQFF
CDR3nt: TGTGCCAGCAGCTTACCAGTGGGGAATTACAATGAGCAGTTCTTC

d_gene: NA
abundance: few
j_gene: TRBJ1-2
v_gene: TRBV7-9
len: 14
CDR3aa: CASSLEGRDHGYTF
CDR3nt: TGTGCCAGCAGCTTAGAGGGCAGGGATCATGGCTACACCTTC

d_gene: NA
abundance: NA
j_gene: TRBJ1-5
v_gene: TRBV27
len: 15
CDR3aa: CASSFQGLPNQPQHF
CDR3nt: TGTGCCAGCAGTTTCCAGGGCCTACCTAATCAGCCCCAGCATTTT

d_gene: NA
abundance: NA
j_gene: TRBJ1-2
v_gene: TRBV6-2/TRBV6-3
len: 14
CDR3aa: CASSYYGRADGYTF
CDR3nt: TGTGCCAGCAGTTACTATGGCCGGGCGGATGGCTACACCTTC

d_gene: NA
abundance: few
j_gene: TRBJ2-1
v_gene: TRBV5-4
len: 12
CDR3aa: CASSFHGNEQFF
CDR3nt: TGTGCCAGCAGCTTTCACGGCAATGAGCAGTTCTTC

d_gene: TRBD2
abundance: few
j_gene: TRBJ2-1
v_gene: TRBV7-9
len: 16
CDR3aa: CASSSSGGESYNEQFF
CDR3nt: TGTGCCAGCAGCTCAAGCGGGGGCGAGTCCTACAATGAGCAGTTCTTC

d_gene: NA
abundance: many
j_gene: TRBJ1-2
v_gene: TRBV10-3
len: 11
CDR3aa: CAISLSDGYTF
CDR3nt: TGTGCCATCAGCCTCAGTGATGGCTACACCTTC